This entry describes one T cell receptor beta chain. Its antigen is not known. These data come from a study of CD8 T cells in Susac syndrome. Sequencing of TCR beta was undertaken in CD8+ and CD4+ T cells derived from blood. CDR1 and CDR2 from the germline V gene are MNHEY and SMNVEV (reference sequence). The V and J ends lost 5 bases and 1 base, in that order; junction bases with no gene match: 7. CDR3 length: 15 residues. Study results and caveats: Clonal expansion was present among Susac CD8+ cells. This expansion reached its peak in TEMRA cells and in active patients.

An amount of RNA that ranged from roughly 0.5 to 1 ug was reverse transcribed with random hexamers. Each CDR3 protein gets one entry after TCRdb re-called the immunoSEQ multiplex PCR reads with MiXCR. This sample has about 85,000 distinct CDR3 sequences; over 90% occur once, and the top ten carry roughly 0.5%. Sequencing used CD8+ T cells from PBMCs. The gene calls are TRBV27 and TRBJ1-2; TRBD1 matches at 7 bases. The origin of this receptor is a human donor with Susac syndrome. The CDR3 is CASSPLTGSNYGYTF. The CDR3 DNA reads as TGTGCCAGCAGTCCCCTGACAGGGAGTAACTATGGCTACACCTTC.